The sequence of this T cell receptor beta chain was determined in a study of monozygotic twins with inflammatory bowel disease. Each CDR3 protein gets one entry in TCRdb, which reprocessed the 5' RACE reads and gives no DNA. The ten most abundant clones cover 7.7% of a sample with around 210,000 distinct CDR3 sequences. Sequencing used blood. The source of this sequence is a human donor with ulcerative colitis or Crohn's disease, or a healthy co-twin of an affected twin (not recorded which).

The CDR3 reads CASSLPGKLMFF. J is TRBJ2-1 and V is TRBV5-6; TCRdb reports TRBD1, a call that lacks DNA to check it against. This CDR3 contains 12 residues. Germline CDR1 and CDR2: SGHDT and YYEEEE.